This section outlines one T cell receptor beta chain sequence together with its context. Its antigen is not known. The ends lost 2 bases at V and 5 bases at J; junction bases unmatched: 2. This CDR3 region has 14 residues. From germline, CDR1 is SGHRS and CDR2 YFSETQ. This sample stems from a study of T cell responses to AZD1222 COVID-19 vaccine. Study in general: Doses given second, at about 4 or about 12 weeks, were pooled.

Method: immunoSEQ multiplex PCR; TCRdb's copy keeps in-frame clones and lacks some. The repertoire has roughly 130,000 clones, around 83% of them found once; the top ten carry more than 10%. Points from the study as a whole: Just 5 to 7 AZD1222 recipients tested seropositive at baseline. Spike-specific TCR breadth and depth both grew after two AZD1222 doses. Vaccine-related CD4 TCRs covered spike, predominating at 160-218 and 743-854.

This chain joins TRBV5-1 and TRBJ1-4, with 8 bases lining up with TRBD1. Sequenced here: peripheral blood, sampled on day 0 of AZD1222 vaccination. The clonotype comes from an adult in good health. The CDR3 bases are TGCGCCAGCAGCTTAAGGACAGGGAATGAAAAACTGTTTTTT. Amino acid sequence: CASSLRTGNEKLFF.